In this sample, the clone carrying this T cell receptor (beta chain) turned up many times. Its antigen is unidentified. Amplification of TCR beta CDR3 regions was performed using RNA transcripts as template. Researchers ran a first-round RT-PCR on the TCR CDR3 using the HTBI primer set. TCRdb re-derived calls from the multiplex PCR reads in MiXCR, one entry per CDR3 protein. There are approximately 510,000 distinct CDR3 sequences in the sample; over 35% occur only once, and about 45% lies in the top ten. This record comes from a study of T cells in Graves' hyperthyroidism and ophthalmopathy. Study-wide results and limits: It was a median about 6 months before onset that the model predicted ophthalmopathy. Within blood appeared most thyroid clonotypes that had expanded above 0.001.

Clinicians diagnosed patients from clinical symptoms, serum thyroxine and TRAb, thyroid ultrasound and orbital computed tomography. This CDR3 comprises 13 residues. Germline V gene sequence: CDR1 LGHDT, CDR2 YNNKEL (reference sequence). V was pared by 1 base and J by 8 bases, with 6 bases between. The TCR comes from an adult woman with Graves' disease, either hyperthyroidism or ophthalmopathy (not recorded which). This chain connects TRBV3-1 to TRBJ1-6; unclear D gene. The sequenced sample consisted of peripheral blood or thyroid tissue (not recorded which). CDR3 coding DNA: TGTGCCAGCAGCCAAGGAGAAGATTCACCCCTCCACTTT. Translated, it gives CASSQGEDSPLHF.